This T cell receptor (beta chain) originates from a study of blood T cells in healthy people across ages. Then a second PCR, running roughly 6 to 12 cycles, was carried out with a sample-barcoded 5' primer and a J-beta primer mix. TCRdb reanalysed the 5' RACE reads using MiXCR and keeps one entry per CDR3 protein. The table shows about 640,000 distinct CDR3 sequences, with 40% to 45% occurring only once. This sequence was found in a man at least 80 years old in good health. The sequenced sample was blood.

The CDR3 DNA reads as TGTGCCAGCAGCCGCCGGACAGAGCCCTACGAGCAGTACTTC. Amino acids: CASSRRTEPYEQYF. The V gene is TRBV3-1, the J gene TRBJ2-5, with D possibly matching TRBD1 (6 bases). Gene TRBJ2-7 matches the end of the DNA better, so the J call may be wrong. Germline values: CDR1 LGHDT, CDR2 YNNKEL (reference sequence). The CDR3 covers 14 residues.